These 17 T cell receptor beta chains were sequenced from one sample in a study of T cells in Graves' hyperthyroidism and ophthalmopathy. The investigators amplified TCR beta CDR3 regions from RNA transcripts. First-round RT-PCR of the TCR CDR3 relied on the HTBI primer set. Each CDR3 protein gets one entry after TCRdb re-called the multiplex PCR reads with MiXCR. Among a few hundred thousand distinct CDR3 sequences, approximately 13% were seen once, and the ten largest hold 30% to 35%. The material sequenced was blood. These receptors were collected from a woman aged 40 to 50 with Graves' ophthalmopathy.

The chain uses TRBV6-1 and TRBJ2-5, with D maybe TRBD1 (6 bases). Germline V gene sequence: CDR1 MNHNS, CDR2 SASEGT. The CDR3 sequence is 15 residues long. The V gene lost 4 bases and the J gene lost 3 bases, with 15 bases spanning the gap. The CDR3 bases are TGTGCCAGCAGTGCCGCCGGGACATCCAAAGAGACCCAGTACTTC. The encoded protein is CASSAAGTSKETQYF.

This clonotype has a count of ten or more. This chain connects TRBV6-2 or TRBV6-3 to TRBJ2-7; 10 bases map to TRBD2. V lost 7 bases, J lost 3 bases, and 6 bases stayed unmatched. CDR1 is MNHEY and CDR2 is SVGEGT in the germline V gene. This CDR3 has 14 residues. CDR3 nucleotides: TGTGCCAGCACAGGACTAGCGGAGATCTACGAGCAGTACTTC. Amino acids: CASTGLAEIYEQYF.

This clonotype showed up many times. This chain uses TRBV6-1 with TRBJ2-5; unclear D gene. The V end was cut by 3 bases, the J end by 13 bases, with 12 bases between. Germline assignment: CDR1 MNHNS and CDR2 SASEGT. CDR3 length: 11 amino acids. The CDR3 bases are TGTGCCAGCAGTGACCCCGGCCTCCCGTACTTC. Its translation: CASSDPGLPYF.

This clonotype was seen repeatedly, ten times or more. The J gene is TRBJ2-3, the V gene TRBV10-3; tentatively, D is TRBD1 (5 bases). Trimming took 8 bases from V and 4 from J, leaving 10 bases between them. CDR3 length: 12 amino acids. The germline V gene has CDR1 ENHRY and CDR2 SYGVKD. The CDR3: CAIGQGADTQYF. The DNA of the CDR3 is TGTGCCATCGGCCAGGGTGCAGATACGCAGTATTTT.

Only one count was recorded for this clonotype. V and J are TRBV9 and TRBJ2-4; 8 nucleotides align to TRBD1. The V segment lost 0 bases and the J segment 5 bases; nucleotides outside the gene matches: 10. Germline CDR1 is SGDLS and CDR2 is YYNGEE. The CDR3 has 17 residues. This CDR3 reads CASSVVTVVDRENIQYF. The DNA of the CDR3 is TGTGCCAGCAGCGTAGTGACTGTGGTGGACAGGGAAAACATTCAGTACTTC. Variable domain in full (rest from reference TRBV9 and TRBJ2-4): DSGVTQTPKHLITATGQRVTLRCSPRSGDLSVYWYQQSLDQGLQFLIQYYNGEERAKGNILERFSAQQFPDLHSELNLSSLELGDSALYFCASSVVTVVDRENIQYFGAGTRLSVL.

In this sample, this clonotype turned up many times. The chain uses TRBV15 and TRBJ2-6, with a possible D match to TRBD1 (5 bases). This CDR3 region has 16 residues. Trimming removed 5 bases from V and 2 bases from J, with 13 bases in between. The germline V gene has CDR1 LNHNV and CDR2 YYDKDF (reference sequence). The CDR3 DNA reads as TGTGCCACCAGCGGTCAGGGTAGAGCTGGGGCCAACGTCCTGACTTTC. Translated: CATSGQGRAGANVLTF.

This rearrangement joins TRBV7-9 to TRBJ2-7; possibly TRBD1 for D (7 bases). Germline CDR1 SEHNR, CDR2 FQNEAQ (reference sequence). The CDR3 length is 15 residues. V was pared by 3 bases and J by 6 bases, with 18 bases between. For the CDR3, the DNA is TGTGCCAGCAGCTTGCGGGACAGCCGCCCCTTCGAGCAGTACTTC. As protein: CASSLRDSRPFEQYF.

This clonotype was observed at least ten times. The chain has TRBV6-1 and TRBJ1-1; perhaps TRBD1 as D (5 bases). The germline V gene encodes CDR1 MNHNS and CDR2 SASEGT. The CDR3 contains 15 residues. Trimming removed 4 bases from V and 2 bases from J, with 14 bases in between. The CDR3 region has the DNA TGTGCCAGCAGTGCGATGCAGACAGCTAACACTGAAGCTTTCTTT. Protein sequence: CASSAMQTANTEAFF.

This clonotype was found many times. The chain has TRBV7-9 and TRBJ2-2, with D unclear. V lost 3 bases to trimming and J lost 7 bases, with 3 bases between them. Germline loops: CDR1 SEHNR, CDR2 FQNEAQ (reference sequence). This CDR3 is 11 amino acids long. CDR3 residues: CASSFGGELFF. DNA for the CDR3: TGTGCCAGCAGCTTCGGCGGGGAGCTGTTTTTT.

This clonotype was seen a few times. CDR3 protein: CASSSRDSYSYEQYF. Written as DNA, the CDR3 is TGTGCCAGCAGCTCCCGGGACAGTTATTCCTACGAGCAGTACTTC. The V call is TRBV7-9, the J call TRBJ2-7; 7 bases map to TRBD1. The CDR3 is 15 amino acids. With V trimmed by 4 bases and J by 1 base, 7 bases remained unmatched. Germline V gives CDR1 SEHNR, CDR2 FQNEAQ (reference sequence).

This clonotype was seen many times. The chain has TRBV2 and TRBJ1-1; D uncertain. This CDR3 comprises 13 residues. V lost 5 bases and J 1 base, leaving 8 bases between the germline ends. Germline V gene data show CDR1 as SNHLY and CDR2 as FYNNEI. CDR3 residues: CASSKYANTEAFF. CDR3 DNA sequence: TGTGCCAGCAGTAAATATGCGAACACTGAAGCTTTCTTT.

This clonotype was counted between two and nine times. The CDR3 DNA reads TGCAGTGCTAGGGTGGATAGCAATCAGCCCCAGCATTTT. Its translation: CSARVDSNQPQHF. The chain employs TRBV20-1 and TRBJ1-5, with D unresolved. The germline gives CDR1 DFQATT, CDR2 SNEGSKA (reference sequence). This CDR3 contains 13 residues. V shed 3 bases and J shed 0 bases, with 6 bases lying between them.

This clonotype was detected ten times or more. This chain joins TRBV18 and TRBJ2-7; the match to TRBD2 covers 14 bases. The CDR3 extends over 15 amino acids. V was clipped by 9 bases and J by 3 bases; unmatched bases: 7. Germline loops: CDR1 KGHSH, CDR2 LQKENI. CDR3 in amino acids: CASSPGLAGVYEQYF. CDR3 in DNA: TGTGCCAGTTCTCCGGGACTAGCGGGAGTCTACGAGCAGTACTTC.

The rearrangement uses TRBV5-1 and TRBJ1-5, with D hard to call. Germline CDR1 and CDR2: SGHRS and YFSETQ. The CDR3 has 15 residues. V was pared by 4 bases and J by 1 base, with 12 bases between. Here the CDR3 reads CASSPHGSSNQPQHF. CDR3 coding DNA: TGCGCCAGCAGCCCCCACGGCTCCAGCAATCAGCCCCAGCATTTT.

This clonotype came up once. V and J are TRBV9 and TRBJ1-1; TRBD1 might be the D (5 bases). Germline loops: CDR1 SGDLS, CDR2 YYNGEE. This CDR3 has 13 amino acids. Trimming took off 5 bases at V and 11 bases at J, with 19 bases between the two ends. The CDR3 region is CASSAPDGGRAFF. CDR3 sequence (DNA): TGTGCCAGCAGTGCCCCCGACGGGGGGAGGGCTTTCTTT.

This clonotype was seen ten or more times. The gene calls are TRBV20-1 and TRBJ2-3, with 7 bases matching TRBD2. The CDR3 consists of 15 residues. The J segment lost 0 bases and the V segment lost 7 bases, leaving 10 bases of the junction unmatched. Looked up from germline, CDR1 is DFQATT and CDR2 is SNEGSKA (reference sequence). The CDR3 DNA sequence: TGCAGTGTCCAGACCGGGAGGCCTAGCACAGATACGCAGTATTTT. This translates into CSVQTGRPSTDTQYF.

This clonotype was counted ten times or more. The chain has TRBV6-1 and TRBJ1-1; 8 positions match TRBD1. Germline V gene lookup returns CDR1 MNHNS and CDR2 SASEGT. The CDR3 runs to 16 residues. V trimming: 7 bases; J trimming: 2 bases; junction bases outside the gene matches: 12. DNA for the CDR3: TGTGCCAGCACCAGACAGGGGCCTTACCTTAACACTGAAGCTTTCTTT. Protein sequence: CASTRQGPYLNTEAFF.